Listed below are T cell receptor beta chains from one sample, sequenced in a study of cytomegalovirus exposure and HLA in healthy donors. The protocol was immunoSEQ multiplex PCR, while the TCRdb copy is restricted to in-frame clones and leaves out a portion. The sample holds 110,000 to 150,000 clones, about three quarters seen once. Sequenced sample: PBMCs. The receptor source for this set is a woman in her 30s in good health and CMV-seronegative. The CDR3 runs from the conserved cysteine through the conserved F or W. D genes are given only for firm matches.

V: TRBV7-9; D: -; J: TRBJ1-4; CDR3: CASSLVPTHEKLFF
V: TRBV5-1; D: TRBD2; J: TRBJ2-5; CDR3: CASSLGLAGGPRETQYF
V: TRBV14; D: TRBD2; J: TRBJ2-3; CDR3: CASSRPRFAGGPDTQYF
V: TRBV15; D: TRBD1; J: TRBJ1-5; CDR3: CATSRTRQGGSNQPQHF
V: TRBV4-1; D: -; J: TRBJ2-3; CDR3: CASSQRSSSTDTQYF
V: TRBV5-5; D: -; J: TRBJ1-2; CDR3: CASTVGGSYGYTF
V: TRBV11-2; D: TRBD1; J: TRBJ1-1; CDR3: CASSPGLGQGRDTEAFF
V: TRBV9; D: TRBD1; J: TRBJ2-1; CDR3: CASSVDPRGRDNEQFF
V: TRBV11-2; D: -; J: TRBJ2-7; CDR3: CASSLGQTYEQYF
V: TRBV9; D: -; J: TRBJ2-5; CDR3: CASSVLSAQETQYF
V: TRBV4-2; D: -; J: TRBJ1-1; CDR3: CASSQGRFYTEAFF
V: TRBV28; D: TRBD2; J: TRBJ2-5; CDR3: CASSFAAGGRLGETQYF
V: TRBV19; D: -; J: TRBJ1-1; CDR3: CASSIESGNTEAFF
V: TRBV7-3; D: -; J: TRBJ2-1; CDR3: CASSSTSSGRPYNEQFF
V: TRBV5-4; D: -; J: TRBJ2-6; CDR3: CASSPAQGTGANVLTF
V: TRBV10-1; D: TRBD1; J: TRBJ2-1; CDR3: CASSETGATEQFF
V: TRBV7-8; D: TRBD2; J: TRBJ2-1; CDR3: CASSSSSGGFHEQFF
V: TRBV12-5; D: -; J: TRBJ1-6; CDR3: CASGTENSPLHF
V: TRBV11-1; D: TRBD1; J: TRBJ2-1; CDR3: CASSFGWAGGYNEQFF
V: TRBV5-4; D: -; J: TRBJ1-2; CDR3: CASSLLDSTYYGYTF
V: TRBV9; D: -; J: TRBJ1-1; CDR3: CASSPSPGQNTEAFF
V: TRBV19; D: TRBD1; J: TRBJ2-1; CDR3: CASSIVRDRGNEQFF
V: TRBV6-1; D: -; J: TRBJ2-5; CDR3: CASRKGAGYRETQYF
V: TRBV5-8; D: TRBD1; J: TRBJ1-2; CDR3: CASSSGGQGNYGYTF
V: TRBV7-9; D: -; J: TRBJ1-1; CDR3: CASSLVGTPNTEAFF
V: TRBV5-1; D: -; J: TRBJ2-3; CDR3: CASSLGLDTQYF
V: TRBV5-1; D: TRBD1; J: TRBJ2-7; CDR3: CASRVGQGPYEQYF
V: TRBV2; D: TRBD1; J: TRBJ1-2; CDR3: CASTHDRANYGYTF